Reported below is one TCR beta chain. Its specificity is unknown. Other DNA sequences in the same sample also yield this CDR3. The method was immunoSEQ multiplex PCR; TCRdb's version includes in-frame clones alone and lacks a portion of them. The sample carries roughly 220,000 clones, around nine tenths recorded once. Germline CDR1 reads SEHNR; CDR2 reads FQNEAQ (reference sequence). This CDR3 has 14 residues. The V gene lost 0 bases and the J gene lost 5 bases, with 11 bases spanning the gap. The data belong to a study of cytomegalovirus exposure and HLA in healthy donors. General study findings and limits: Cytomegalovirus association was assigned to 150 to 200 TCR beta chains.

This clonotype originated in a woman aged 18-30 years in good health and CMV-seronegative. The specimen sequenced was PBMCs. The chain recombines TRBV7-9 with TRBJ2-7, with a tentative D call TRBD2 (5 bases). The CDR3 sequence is CASSLAGVGHEQYF. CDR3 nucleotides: TGTGCCAGCAGCTTAGCGGGAGTTGGCCACGAGCAGTACTTC.